The present T cell receptor (beta chain) was sequenced within a study of T cell repertoires in cytomegalovirus infection. Across the study: Both CMV infection and a matching HLA type were indicated by public TCR beta signatures.

The junction had 2 bases not matched to a gene; V was cut back by 4 bases and J by 4 bases. The germline V gene encodes CDR1 SGHKS and CDR2 YYEKEE (reference sequence). This CDR3 has 14 residues. TCRdb re-analysed the reads in MiXCR, keeping a single row per CDR3 protein. The table shows 600,000 to 800,000 distinct CDR3 sequences, with approximately 25% occurring only once. Sequences were obtained from CD8+ T cells from PBMCs. The sequence came from a human donor in good health (CMV status not recorded). Some clones in this sample may be carry-over from other donors' samples. The chain uses TRBV5-5 and TRBJ2-5, with TRBD2 matching 12 bases. CDR3 region: CASSGLAGLETQYF. CDR3 nucleotide sequence: TGTGCCAGCAGCGGACTAGCGGGGTTAGAGACCCAGTACTTC.